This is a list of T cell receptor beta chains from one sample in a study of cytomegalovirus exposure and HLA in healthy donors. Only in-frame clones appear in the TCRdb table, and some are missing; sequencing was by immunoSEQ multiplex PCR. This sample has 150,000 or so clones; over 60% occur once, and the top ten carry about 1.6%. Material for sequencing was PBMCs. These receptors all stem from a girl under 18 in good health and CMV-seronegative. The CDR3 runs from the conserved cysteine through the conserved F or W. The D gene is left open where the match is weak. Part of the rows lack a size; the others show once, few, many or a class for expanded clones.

TGTGCCAGCAGGAAGGGGGTGGGCACAGATACGCAGTATTTT CASRKGVGTDTQYF - - TRBJ2-3 14 TRBV6-4
TGTGCCAGTAGTATAGGGGAGGCCTACAATGAGCAGTTCTTC CASSIGEAYNEQFF - - TRBJ2-1 14 TRBV19
TGTGCCAGCAGTACTACAGGGGGAAGGTTTTTTTACAATGAGCAGTTCTTC CASSTTGGRFFYNEQFF - TRBD1 TRBJ2-1 17 TRBV27
TGTGCCAGCAGCGGGACAGGGAATTCCGAGACCCAGTACTTC CASSGTGNSETQYF few TRBD1 TRBJ2-5 14 TRBV9
TGTGCCAGCAGTGACTCAGAAGCGGGGGACACAGATACGCAGTATTTT CASSDSEAGDTDTQYF few TRBD2 TRBJ2-3 16 TRBV6-4
TGTGCCAGCAGCTTGGTGGGAGACAATCAGCCCCAGCATTTT CASSLVGDNQPQHF - - TRBJ1-5 14 TRBV5-4
TGTGCCAGCAGCCCCGTACAGGGTCTAGCTAATGAAAAACTGTTTTTT CASSPVQGLANEKLFF - - TRBJ1-4 16 TRBV7-8
TGCGCCAGCAGCTTGGCCGGCAGGGCTAACTATGGCTACACCTTC CASSLAGRANYGYTF - - TRBJ1-2 15 TRBV5-1
TGTGCCAGCAGCCTGGGACAAGACTACGAGCAGTACTTC CASSLGQDYEQYF - - TRBJ2-7 13 TRBV11-2
TGTGCCAGCAGCTTACGGGCAGGGTGGAATGAAAAACTGTTTTTT CASSLRAGWNEKLFF - - TRBJ1-4 15 TRBV7-8
TGTGCCAGCAGCTCACCGGGACTAGTGGAAGAGACCCAGTACTTC CASSSPGLVEETQYF - TRBD2 TRBJ2-5 15 TRBV7-7
TGTGCCACCAGCAGAGTTACAGCGGCTAATGAGCAGTTCTTC CATSRVTAANEQFF - - TRBJ2-1 14 TRBV15
TGTGCCAGCATGGGCAGACACACTGAAGCTTTCTTT CASMGRHTEAFF - - TRBJ1-1 12 TRBV7-9